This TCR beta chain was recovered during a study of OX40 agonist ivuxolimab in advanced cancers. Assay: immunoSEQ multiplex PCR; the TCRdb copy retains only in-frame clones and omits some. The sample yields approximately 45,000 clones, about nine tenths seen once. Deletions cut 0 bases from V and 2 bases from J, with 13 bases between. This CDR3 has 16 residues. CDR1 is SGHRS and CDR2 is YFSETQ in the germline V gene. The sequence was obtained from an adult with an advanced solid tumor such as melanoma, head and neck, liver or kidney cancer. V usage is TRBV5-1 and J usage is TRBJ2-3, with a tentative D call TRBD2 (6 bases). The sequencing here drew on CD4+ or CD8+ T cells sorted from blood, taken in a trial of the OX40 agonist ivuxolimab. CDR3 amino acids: CASSLASGQFTDTQYF. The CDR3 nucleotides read TGCGCCAGCAGCTTGGCCAGCGGGCAGTTCACAGATACGCAGTATTTT.